The 15 T cell receptor beta chains below come from one sample, sequenced in a study of tumor-infiltrating lymphocytes in primary liver carcinoma. The blood RNA (from unsorted whole blood) was obtained, and germline DNA was also extracted. The researchers produced TCR beta cDNA from about 510 ng total RNA with a constant-region primer. A slightly modified ARM-PCR protocol with three nested multiplex PCR rounds produced these TCR beta libraries. TRBV1-TRBV30 forward primers paired with a C-beta reverse primer were used in the first two PCR rounds, which ran around 10 cycles each. TCRdb independently ran MiXCR on the multiplex PCR reads; one entry per CDR3 protein. Of approximately 330,000 distinct CDR3 sequences in the sample, roughly two thirds were seen once. The sequencing sample was made of peripheral blood. The source of these receptors is a man aged 35-49 years with primary liver carcinoma and hepatitis B virus infection.

This clonotype was seen only once. A much larger clonotype is one base distant, so this may be a read error. V and J are TRBV10-1 and TRBJ2-3; 7 bases align to TRBD2. Looked up from germline, CDR1 is WNHNN and CDR2 is SYGVQD (reference sequence). This CDR3 has 16 amino acids. CDR3 sequence reads: CASSETMAGAGDTHYF. DNA for the CDR3: TGCGCCAGCAGTGAGACGATGGCGGGAGCCGGGGATACGCACTATTTT.

The chain joins TRBV28 to TRBJ1-3; D call uncertain. Trimming took off 6 bases at V and 6 bases at J, with 9 bases between the two ends. The CDR3 sequence is 12 residues long. Germline CDR1 and CDR2: MDHEN and SYDVKM. The CDR3 is CASRAAPNTIYF. For the CDR3, the DNA is TGTGCCAGCAGGGCCGCGCCAAACACCATATATTTT.

This clonotype was recorded a few times. This clone may be a read error of a much larger clone one base away. V gene TRBV29-1 combines with J gene TRBJ1-2; TRBD1 matches at 10 bases. Germline loops: CDR1 SQVTM, CDR2 ANQGSEA. The CDR3 is 11 residues long. V shed 6 bases and J 8 bases; nucleotides not matched to a gene: 3. CDR3 DNA sequence: TGCAGCGTCGGACAGGGGGGAGGCTACACCTTC. It encodes CSVGQGGGYTF.

To note about this clonotype: Mismatch with germline at one junction end may stem from a read error. The chain couples TRBV10-3 to TRBJ2-7, with D possibly being TRBD2 (5 bases). This CDR3 is built from 13 residues. Looked up from germline, CDR1 is ENHRY and CDR2 is SYGVKD. CDR3 bases: TGTGCCACGAGCGGAGAAGCCCTGTACGAGCAGTGCTTC. Translating it yields CATSGEALYEQCF.

This clonotype occurred a few times. This chain links TRBV5-4 with TRBJ2-5, with TRBD1 identical over 11 bases. J lost 4 bases, V lost 7 bases, and 6 bases had no gene match. Germline V gives CDR1 SGHNT, CDR2 YYREEE (reference sequence). The CDR3 contains 14 residues. DNA for the CDR3: TGTGCCAGCGGCCACGGACAGGGGGCAGAGACCCAGTACTTC. The encoded protein is CASGHGQGAETQYF.

J is TRBJ1-4 and V is TRBV2; D unresolved. This CDR3 comprises 13 residues. The V end was cut by 7 bases, the J end by 8 bases, with 14 bases between. Germline-derived CDR1 and CDR2 are SNHLY and FYNNEI. CDR3 loop: CASKRAEGEKLFF. In DNA form, the CDR3 reads TGTGCCAGCAAACGGGCAGAAGGCGAAAAACTGTTTTTT.

Notes on this clonotype: A much bigger clone sits one base away, suggesting this may be a read error. V gene TRBV6-2 or TRBV6-3 combines with J gene TRBJ1-5; possibly TRBD1 for D (5 bases). Per germline, CDR1 MNHEY and CDR2 SVGEGT. The CDR3 is 17 residues long. CDR3 sequence: CANSYSMSRGLKQPQHF. The CDR3, as DNA: TGTGCCAACAGTTACTCGATGTCGAGGGGCTTAAAACAGCCCCAGCATTTT.

There are many counts of this clonotype. The chain uses TRBV11-2 and TRBJ2-1; 14 nucleotides agree with TRBD2. The CDR3 extends over 15 amino acids. The ends lost 5 bases at V and 6 bases at J; junction bases unmatched: 3. CDR1 is SGHAT, CDR2 FQNNGV, per germline. The CDR3 is CASSGLAGGLNEQFF. CDR3 coding DNA: TGTGCCAGCAGCGGACTAGCGGGAGGCCTCAATGAGCAGTTCTTC.

A note on this clonotype: The CDR3 carries no conserved terminal phenylalanine or tryptophan, so it likely arises from a read error. This rearrangement joins TRBV5-1 to TRBJ2-4, with unresolved D. This CDR3 spans 14 amino acids. In germline, CDR1 is SGHRS, CDR2 YFSETQ. V was clipped by 4 bases and J by 2 bases, with 10 bases between them. This chain's CDR3 is CASSSVGPKNIQYL. In DNA form, the CDR3 reads TGCGCCAGCAGCAGCGTAGGACCCAAAAACATTCAGTACTTA.

Turning to this clonotype: A much larger clone differs by one base, so this may be a read error. A read error is likely, as this CDR3 ends without the conserved phenylalanine or tryptophan. The chain employs TRBV4-2 and TRBJ2-1, with D unclear. Germline CDR1 and CDR2: LGHNA and YNFKEQ. The CDR3 contains 15 residues. Deletions cut 5 bases from V and 0 bases from J, with 11 bases between. The CDR3 loop is CASSSRPSSYNEQFL. The CDR3 DNA sequence: TGTGCCAGCAGCTCTCGACCTAGCTCCTACAATGAGCAGTTCTTA.

As regards this clonotype: With a much larger clone just one base away, this may be a read error. The chain is built from TRBV6-5 and TRBJ2-5; no clear D gene. Looked up from germline, CDR1 is MNHEY and CDR2 is SVGAGI. The CDR3 is 15 residues long. CDR3 residues: CASRQNARIQETRYF. In DNA form, the CDR3 reads TGTGCCAGCAGGCAAAATGCACGGATCCAAGAGACCCGGTACTTC.

Remarks on this clonotype: This likely comes from a read error, as the CDR3 has no conserved phenylalanine or tryptophan at its end. This sequence joins TRBV12-3 or TRBV12-4 and TRBJ2-7; D gene ambiguous. V was trimmed by 5 bases and J by 4 bases, leaving 12 bases between them. CDR3 length: 13 residues. Here the CDR3 DNA reads TGTGCCAGCAGTCCCCCCCTCTTATACGAGCAGTACCTC. Protein: CASSPPLLYEQYL.

Worth noting for this clonotype: The germline gene is not matched at one end of the junction; a read error may be the cause. This rearrangement joins TRBV12-3 or TRBV12-4 to TRBJ2-1, with 7 bases matching TRBD2. This CDR3 has 17 amino acids. This CDR3 reads CASSLDTSAATYNEQLF. CDR3 bases: TGTGCCAGTAGTTTAGACACTAGCGCTGCAACCTACAATGAGCAGTTATTC.

On this clonotype itself: Compared with germline, one end of the junction differs, possibly owing to a read error. The rearrangement joins TRBV5-6 to TRBJ1-3; no reliable D call. In germline, CDR1 is SGHDT, CDR2 YYEEEE. The CDR3 runs 15 residues. CDR3 protein: CVSSFRPYSGNTIYF. The CDR3 nucleotides read TGTGTCAGCAGTTTCCGACCGTACTCTGGAAACACCATATATTTT.

As to this clonotype: A much bigger clone sits one base away, suggesting this may be a read error. V is TRBV4-2 and J is TRBJ1-5; the D gene is possibly TRBD1 (5 bases). The CDR3 extends over 16 amino acids. Germline CDR1 LGHNA, CDR2 YNFKEQ. The CDR3 loop reads CASNQFQGNDNQPQHF. As DNA, the CDR3 is TGTGCCAGCAACCAATTTCAGGGAAACGACAATCAGCCCCAGCATTTT.